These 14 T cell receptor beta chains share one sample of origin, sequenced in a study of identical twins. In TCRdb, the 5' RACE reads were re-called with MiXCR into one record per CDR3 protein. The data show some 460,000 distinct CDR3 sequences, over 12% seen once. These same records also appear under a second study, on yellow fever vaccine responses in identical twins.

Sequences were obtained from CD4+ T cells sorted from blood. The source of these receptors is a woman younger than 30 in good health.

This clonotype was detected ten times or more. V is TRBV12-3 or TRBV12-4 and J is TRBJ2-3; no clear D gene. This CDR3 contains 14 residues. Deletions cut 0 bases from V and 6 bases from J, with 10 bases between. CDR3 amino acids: CASSLAQKSDTQYF. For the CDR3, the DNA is TGTGCCAGCAGTTTAGCCCAAAAATCCGATACGCAGTATTTT.

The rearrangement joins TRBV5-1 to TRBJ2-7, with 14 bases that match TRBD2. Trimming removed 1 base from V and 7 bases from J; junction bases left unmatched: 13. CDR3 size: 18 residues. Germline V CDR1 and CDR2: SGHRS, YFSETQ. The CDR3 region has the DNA TGCGCCAGCAGCTTGCACCCCGGGACTAGCGGGAGCTACTTGGAGCAGTACTTC. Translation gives CASSLHPGTSGSYLEQYF.

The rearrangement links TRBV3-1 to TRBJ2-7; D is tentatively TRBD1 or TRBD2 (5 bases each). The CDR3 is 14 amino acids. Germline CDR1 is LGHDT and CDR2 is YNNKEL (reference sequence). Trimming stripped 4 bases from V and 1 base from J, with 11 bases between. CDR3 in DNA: TGTGCCAGCAGCCTGGGGGTTCCGTCCTACGAGCAGTACTTC. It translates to CASSLGVPSYEQYF.

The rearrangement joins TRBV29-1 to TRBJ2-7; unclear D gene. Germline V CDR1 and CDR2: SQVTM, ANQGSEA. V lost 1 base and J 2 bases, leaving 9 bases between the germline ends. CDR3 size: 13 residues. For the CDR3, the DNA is TGCAGCGTTGAAGTCGCGCTGACCTACGAGCAGTACTTC. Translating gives CSVEVALTYEQYF.

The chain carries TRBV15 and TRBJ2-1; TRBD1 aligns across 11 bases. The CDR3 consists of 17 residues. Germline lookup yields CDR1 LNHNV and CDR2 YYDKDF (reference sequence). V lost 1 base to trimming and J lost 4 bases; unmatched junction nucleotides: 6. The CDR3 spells CATSRGGGQGVYNEQFF. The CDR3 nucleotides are TGTGCCACCAGCAGAGGGGGGGGACAGGGGGTTTACAATGAGCAGTTCTTC.

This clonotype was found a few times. Written as DNA, the CDR3 is TGTGCCAGCAGCCCGAGGACTGGAACTTACAATGAGCAGTTCTTC. It is translated as CASSPRTGTYNEQFF. The rearrangement joins TRBV9 to TRBJ2-1; D might be TRBD2 (5 bases). Germline V gives CDR1 SGDLS, CDR2 YYNGEE. Trimming shortened V by 4 bases and J by 4 bases, and 15 bases separated the two germline ends. The CDR3 sequence is 15 residues long.

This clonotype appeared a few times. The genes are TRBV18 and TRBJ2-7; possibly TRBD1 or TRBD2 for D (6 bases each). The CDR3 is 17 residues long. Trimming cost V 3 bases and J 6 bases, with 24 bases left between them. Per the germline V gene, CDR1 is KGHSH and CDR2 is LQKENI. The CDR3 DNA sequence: TGTGCCAGCTCACCGCAAACCGGAGGGACCGGGGGCCTCGAGCAGTACTTC. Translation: CASSPQTGGTGGLEQYF.

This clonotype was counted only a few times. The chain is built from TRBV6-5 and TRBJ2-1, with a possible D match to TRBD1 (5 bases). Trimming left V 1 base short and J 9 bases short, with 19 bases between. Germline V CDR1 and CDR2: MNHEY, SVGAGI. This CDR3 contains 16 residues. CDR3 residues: CASSYLKGVELSEQFF. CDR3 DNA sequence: TGTGCCAGCAGTTACTTGAAAGGGGTTGAGTTGTCTGAGCAGTTCTTC.

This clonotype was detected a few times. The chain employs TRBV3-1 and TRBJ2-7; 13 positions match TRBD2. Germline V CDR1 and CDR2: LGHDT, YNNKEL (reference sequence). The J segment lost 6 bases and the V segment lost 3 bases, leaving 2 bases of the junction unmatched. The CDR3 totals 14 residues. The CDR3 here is CASSHGLAGVEQYF. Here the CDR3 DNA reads TGTGCCAGCAGCCACGGACTAGCGGGAGTCGAGCAGTACTTC.

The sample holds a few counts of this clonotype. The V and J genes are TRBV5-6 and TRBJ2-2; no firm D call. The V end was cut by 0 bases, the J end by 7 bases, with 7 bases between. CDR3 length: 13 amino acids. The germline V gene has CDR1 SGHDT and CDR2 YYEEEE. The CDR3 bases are TGTGCCAGCAGCTTGGTGGAAAGCGGGGAGCTGTTTTTT. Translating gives CASSLVESGELFF.

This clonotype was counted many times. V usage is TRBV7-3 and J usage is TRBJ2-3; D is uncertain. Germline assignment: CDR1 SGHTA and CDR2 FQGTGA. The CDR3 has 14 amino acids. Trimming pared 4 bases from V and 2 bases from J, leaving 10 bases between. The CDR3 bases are TGTGCCAGCAGCTCCCGTCCATACACAGATACGCAGTATTTT. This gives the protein CASSSRPYTDTQYF.

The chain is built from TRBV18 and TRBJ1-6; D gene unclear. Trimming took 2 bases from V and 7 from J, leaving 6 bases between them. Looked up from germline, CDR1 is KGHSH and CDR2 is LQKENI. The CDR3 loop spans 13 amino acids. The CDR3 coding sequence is TGTGCCAGCTCACCAGATGGGAATTCACCCCTCCACTTT. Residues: CASSPDGNSPLHF.

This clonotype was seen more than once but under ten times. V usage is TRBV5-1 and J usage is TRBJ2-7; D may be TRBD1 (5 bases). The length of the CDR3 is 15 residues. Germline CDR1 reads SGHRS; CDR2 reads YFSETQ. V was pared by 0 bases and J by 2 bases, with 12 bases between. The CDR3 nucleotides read TGCGCCAGCAGCTTGGAGGACACCCCTCCCTACGAGCAGTACTTC. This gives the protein CASSLEDTPPYEQYF.

The CDR3 loop is CASGDSSYEQYF. CDR3 DNA: TGTGCCAGCGGGGACAGTTCCTACGAGCAGTACTTC. The chain employs TRBV6-5 and TRBJ2-7, with 7 bases aligning to TRBD1. The CDR3 contains 12 residues. CDR1 is MNHEY, CDR2 SVGAGI, per germline. After removal of 8 bases from V and 1 base from J, the junction contained 2 bases not matched to a gene.